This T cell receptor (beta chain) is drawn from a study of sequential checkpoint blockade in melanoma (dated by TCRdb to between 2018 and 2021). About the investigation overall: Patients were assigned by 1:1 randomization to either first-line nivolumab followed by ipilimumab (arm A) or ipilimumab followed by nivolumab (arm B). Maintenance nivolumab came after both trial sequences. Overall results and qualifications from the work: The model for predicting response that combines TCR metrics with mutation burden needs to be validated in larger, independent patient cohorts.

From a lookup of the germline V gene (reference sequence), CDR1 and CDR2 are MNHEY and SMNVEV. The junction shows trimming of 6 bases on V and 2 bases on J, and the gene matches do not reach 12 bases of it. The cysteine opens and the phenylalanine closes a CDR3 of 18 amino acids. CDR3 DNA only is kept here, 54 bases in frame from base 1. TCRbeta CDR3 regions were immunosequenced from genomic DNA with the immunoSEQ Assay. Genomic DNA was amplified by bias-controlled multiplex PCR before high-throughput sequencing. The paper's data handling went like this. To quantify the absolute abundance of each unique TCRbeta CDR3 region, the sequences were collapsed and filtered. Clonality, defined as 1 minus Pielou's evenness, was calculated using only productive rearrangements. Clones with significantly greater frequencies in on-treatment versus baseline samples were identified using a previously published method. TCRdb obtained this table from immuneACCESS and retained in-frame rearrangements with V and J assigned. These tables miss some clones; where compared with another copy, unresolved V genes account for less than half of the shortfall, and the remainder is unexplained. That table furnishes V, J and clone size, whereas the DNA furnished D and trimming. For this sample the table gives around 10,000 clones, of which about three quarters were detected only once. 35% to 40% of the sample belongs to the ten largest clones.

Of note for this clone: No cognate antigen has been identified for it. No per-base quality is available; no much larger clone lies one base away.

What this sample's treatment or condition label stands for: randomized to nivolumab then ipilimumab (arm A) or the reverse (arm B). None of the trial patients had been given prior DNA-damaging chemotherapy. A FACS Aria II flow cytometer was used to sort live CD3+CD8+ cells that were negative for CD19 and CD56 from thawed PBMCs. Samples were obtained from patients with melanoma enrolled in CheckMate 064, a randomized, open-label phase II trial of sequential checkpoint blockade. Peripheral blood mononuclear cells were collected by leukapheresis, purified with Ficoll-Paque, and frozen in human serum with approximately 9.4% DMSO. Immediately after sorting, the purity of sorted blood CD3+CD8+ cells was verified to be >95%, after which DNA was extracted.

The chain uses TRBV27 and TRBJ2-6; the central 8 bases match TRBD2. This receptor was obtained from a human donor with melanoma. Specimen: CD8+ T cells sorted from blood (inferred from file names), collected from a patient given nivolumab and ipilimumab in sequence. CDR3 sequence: CASSSSSGRRAGANVLTF. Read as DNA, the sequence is TGTGCCAGCAGCTCCTCCAGCGGGAGAAGGGCTGGGGCCAACGTCCTGACTTTC.